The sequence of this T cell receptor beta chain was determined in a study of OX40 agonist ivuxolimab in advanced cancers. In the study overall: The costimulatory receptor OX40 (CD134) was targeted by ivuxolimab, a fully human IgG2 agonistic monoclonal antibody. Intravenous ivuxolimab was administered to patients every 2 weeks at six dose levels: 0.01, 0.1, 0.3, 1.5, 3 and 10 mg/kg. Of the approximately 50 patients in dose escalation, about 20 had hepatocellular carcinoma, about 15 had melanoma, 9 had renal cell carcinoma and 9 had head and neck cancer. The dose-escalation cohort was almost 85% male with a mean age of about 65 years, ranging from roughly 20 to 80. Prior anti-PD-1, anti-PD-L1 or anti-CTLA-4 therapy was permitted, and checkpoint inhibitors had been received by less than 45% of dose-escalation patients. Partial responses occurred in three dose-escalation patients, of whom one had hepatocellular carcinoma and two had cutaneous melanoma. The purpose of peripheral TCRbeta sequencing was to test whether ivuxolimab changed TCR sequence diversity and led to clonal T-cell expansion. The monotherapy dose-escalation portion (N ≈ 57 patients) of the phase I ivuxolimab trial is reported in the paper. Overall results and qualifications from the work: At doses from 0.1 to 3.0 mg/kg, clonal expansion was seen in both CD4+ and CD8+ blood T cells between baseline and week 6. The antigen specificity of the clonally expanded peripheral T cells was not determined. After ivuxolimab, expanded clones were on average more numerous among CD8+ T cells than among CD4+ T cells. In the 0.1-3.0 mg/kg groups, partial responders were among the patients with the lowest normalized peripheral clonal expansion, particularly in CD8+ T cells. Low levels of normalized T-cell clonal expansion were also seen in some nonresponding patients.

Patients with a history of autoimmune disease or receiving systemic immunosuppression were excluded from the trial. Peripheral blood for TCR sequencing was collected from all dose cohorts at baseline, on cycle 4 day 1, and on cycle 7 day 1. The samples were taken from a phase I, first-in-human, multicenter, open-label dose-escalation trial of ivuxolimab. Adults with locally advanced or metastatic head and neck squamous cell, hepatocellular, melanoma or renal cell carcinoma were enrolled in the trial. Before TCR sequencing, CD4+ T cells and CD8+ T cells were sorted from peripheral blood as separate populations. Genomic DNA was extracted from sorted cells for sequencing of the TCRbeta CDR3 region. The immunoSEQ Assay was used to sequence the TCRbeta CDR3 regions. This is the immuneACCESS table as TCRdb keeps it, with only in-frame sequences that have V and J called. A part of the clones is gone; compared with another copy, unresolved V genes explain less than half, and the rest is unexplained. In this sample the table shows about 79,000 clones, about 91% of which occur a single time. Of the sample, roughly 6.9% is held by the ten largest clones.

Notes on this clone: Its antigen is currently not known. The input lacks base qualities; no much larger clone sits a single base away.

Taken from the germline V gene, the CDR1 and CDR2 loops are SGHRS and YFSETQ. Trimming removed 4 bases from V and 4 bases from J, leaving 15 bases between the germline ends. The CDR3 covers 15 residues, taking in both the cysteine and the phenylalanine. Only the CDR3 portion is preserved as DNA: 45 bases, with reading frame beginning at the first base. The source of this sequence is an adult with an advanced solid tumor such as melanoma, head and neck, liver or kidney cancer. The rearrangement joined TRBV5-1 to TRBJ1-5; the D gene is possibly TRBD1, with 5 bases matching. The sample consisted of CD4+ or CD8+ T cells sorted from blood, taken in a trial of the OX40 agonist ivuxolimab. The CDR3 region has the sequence CASSPFGDANQPQHF. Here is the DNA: TGCGCCAGCAGCCCGTTCGGGGACGCAAATCAGCCCCAGCATTTT.